One and the same sample provided the 24 T cell receptor beta chains below, sequenced in a study of shared T cell receptors in the human thymus. Some clones are missing from TCRdb's copy, which holds only in-frame ones; the method was immunoSEQ multiplex PCR. The sample yields fewer than 700,000 clones, over 75% seen once. This same sample was also taken into another study, of human thymus T cells.

What was sequenced was thymocytes. Receptor source: a boy in the first two years of life with a congenital heart defect.

In this sample, this clone turned up once. The gene calls are TRBV5-1 and TRBJ2-3, with 8 bases lining up with TRBD2. The CDR3 consists of 14 residues. The germline CDR1 and CDR2 sequences are SGHRS and YFSETQ. With V trimmed by 5 bases and J by 3 bases, 5 bases remained unmatched. CDR3 DNA sequence: TGCGCCAGCAGTCAGGGACTAGGAACAGATACGCAGTATTTT. Translating gives CASSQGLGTDTQYF.

This clone was counted only a few times. The chain joins TRBV4-2 to TRBJ1-1, with TRBD1 identical over 9 bases. Germline trimming cut 4 bases from V and 6 bases from J; bases unmatched to any gene: 9. CDR3 length equals 15 residues. Germline lookup yields CDR1 LGHNA and CDR2 YNFKEQ. The chain's CDR3 is CASSPDRGGGAEAFF. The CDR3 DNA reads as TGTGCCAGCAGCCCGGACAGGGGTGGGGGAGCTGAAGCTTTCTTT.

The chain combines TRBV10-3 with TRBJ1-1; TRBD1 matches at 7 bases. The CDR3 spans 16 residues. Germline-derived CDR1 and CDR2 are ENHRY and SYGVKD. The V gene end was trimmed by 7 bases and the J gene end by 1 base; junction bases not matched to a gene: 12. The CDR3 sequence: CAITVRAGTANTEAFF. The CDR3 region has the DNA TGTGCCATCACTGTCAGAGCCGGGACAGCGAACACTGAAGCTTTCTTT.

The chain combines TRBV18 with TRBJ2-7, with 7 positions matching TRBD1. CDR3 length equals 14 residues. Trimming at V came to 6 bases and at J to 3 bases, leaving 8 bases not matched to a gene. The V gene's germline CDR1 is KGHSH and CDR2 LQKENI. The DNA for the CDR3 is TGTGCCAGCTCTCCCTTCCGGGACAGCTACGAGCAGTACTTC. Protein product: CASSPFRDSYEQYF.

The chain uses TRBV28 and TRBJ2-7; perhaps TRBD1 as D (5 bases). CDR3 length: 15 residues. The germline CDR1 and CDR2 sequences are MDHEN and SYDVKM. V was cut by 5 bases and J by 0 bases, with 14 bases left in between. The CDR3 region has the DNA TGTGCCAGCAGTCTCTCCAGGGCGAGCTCCTACGAGCAGTACTTC. It yields the protein CASSLSRASSYEQYF.

The chain uses TRBV14 and TRBJ1-3, with a possible D match to TRBD1 (6 bases). Trimming removed 4 bases from V and 0 bases from J, with 25 bases in between. CDR3 size: 20 residues. Germline V CDR1 and CDR2: SGHDN, FVKESK. CDR3 bases: TGTGCCAGCAGCCCCTCGACAGGATTCGACCATCCACTCTCTGGAAACACCATATATTTT. The encoded protein is CASSPSTGFDHPLSGNTIYF.

In nucleotides, the CDR3 is TGTGCCAGCAGCTACAGGCCGGATCTTAGCAATCAGCCCCAGCATTTT. This gives the protein CASSYRPDLSNQPQHF. The rearrangement joins TRBV11-3 to TRBJ1-5; D perhaps matches TRBD1 (5 bases). The CDR3 is 16 amino acids. The ends were cut back, 4 bases at V and 0 bases at J, with 13 bases in the middle. Germline V lookup: CDR1 SGHNT, CDR2 YENEEA.

The chain is built from TRBV14 and TRBJ1-1, with 12 positions matching TRBD1. This CDR3 has 17 residues. The J segment lost 10 bases and the V segment lost 2 bases, leaving 14 bases of the junction unmatched. Germline V gene data show CDR1 as SGHDN and CDR2 as FVKESK. The CDR3 bases are TGTGCCAGCAGCCAAAACTCAAATCCCCGGGACAGGGGGCGAGCTTTCTTT. As protein: CASSQNSNPRDRGRAFF.

The chain recombines TRBV13 with TRBJ2-2; TRBD2 is a possible D gene (6 bases). Germline V lookup: CDR1 PRHDT, CDR2 FYEKMQ (reference sequence). The CDR3 is 13 amino acids. Between the trimmed V and J ends, which lost 3 bases and 6 bases, there was a span of 8 bases. Written as DNA, the CDR3 is TGTGCCAGCAGCTTGGTAGCGGCCGGGGAGCTGTTTTTT. Translation gives CASSLVAAGELFF. Supplemented by reference TRBV13 and TRBJ2-2, the full variable domain reads AAGVIQSPRHLIKEKRETATLKCYPIPRHDTVYWYQQGPGQDPQFLISFYEKMQSDKGSIPDRFSAQQFSDYHSELNMSSLELGDSALYFCASSLVAAGELFFGEGSRLTVL.

The chain carries TRBV28 and TRBJ2-1, with D hard to call. Germline V CDR1 and CDR2: MDHEN, SYDVKM. The ends were cut back, 1 base at V and 6 bases at J, with 7 bases in the middle. The CDR3 sequence is 13 residues long. CDR3 residues: CASSLYPGNEQFF. The CDR3 DNA sequence: TGTGCCAGCAGTTTATACCCCGGCAATGAGCAGTTCTTC.

Points on this clone: Within the sample, other DNA sequences also encode this same CDR3. The V gene is TRBV4-1, the J gene TRBJ2-7; 9 bases fit TRBD1. The ends lost 3 bases at V and 2 bases at J; junction bases unmatched: 5. Germline V lookup: CDR1 MGHRA, CDR2 YSYEKL. This CDR3 comprises 15 residues. The DNA for the CDR3 is TGCGCCAGCAGCCAGGCCGGGACAGGGACCTACGAGCAGTACTTC. This translates into CASSQAGTGTYEQYF.

The chain recombines TRBV7-8 with TRBJ2-4; 11 bases align to TRBD1. CDR3 length equals 18 residues. J gave up 0 bases and V 1 base, and 5 bases lay outside the gene matches. CDR1 is SGHVS, CDR2 FQNEAQ, per germline. DNA for the CDR3: TGTGCCAGCAGCTTAGGGGACAGGGGGACTTTAGCCAAAAACATTCAGTACTTC. This sequence encodes CASSLGDRGTLAKNIQYF.

The rearrangement links TRBV4-3 to TRBJ2-7, with D hard to call. The CDR3 consists of 15 residues. Per germline, CDR1 LGHNA and CDR2 YSLEER. Trimming shortened V by 0 bases and J by 1 base, and 10 bases separated the two germline ends. The CDR3 protein is CASSQDLGSSYEQYF. The CDR3 DNA sequence: TGCGCCAGCAGCCAAGATTTGGGCAGTTCCTACGAGCAGTACTTC.

V gene TRBV5-6 combines with J gene TRBJ1-1; 7 bases align to TRBD1. Germline CDR1 is SGHDT and CDR2 is YYEEEE. This CDR3 comprises 18 residues. With V trimmed by 2 bases and J by 1 base, 14 bases remained unmatched. The CDR3 DNA reads TGTGCCAGCAGCTTTAAAGACAGGGATCGGGGCAAGAACACTGAAGCTTTCTTT. The encoded protein is CASSFKDRDRGKNTEAFF.

Comments on this clone: This CDR3 is also generated by other DNA sequences in the sample. This chain joins TRBV28 and TRBJ2-7; TRBD1 aligns across 9 bases. The CDR3 length is 15 residues. Germline CDR1 reads MDHEN; CDR2 reads SYDVKM. J gave up 0 bases and V 6 bases, and 6 bases lay outside the gene matches. The CDR3 region is CASSSPGQGSYEQYF. In nucleotides, the CDR3 is TGTGCCAGCAGCTCCCCGGGACAGGGCTCCTACGAGCAGTACTTC.

The chain employs TRBV7-9 and TRBJ1-2, with D unresolved. This CDR3 region has 18 residues. V dropped 3 bases and J dropped 0 bases, with 20 bases sitting between them. Germline-derived CDR1 and CDR2 are SEHNR and FQNEAQ (reference sequence). The chain's CDR3 is CASSLWPDSFNSNYGYTF. CDR3 bases: TGTGCCAGCAGCTTGTGGCCAGACTCCTTTAATTCTAACTATGGCTACACCTTC.

CDR3 sequence reads: CASSHRQEGRVTGELFF. In DNA, the CDR3 is TGCGCCAGCAGCCACCGACAGGAGGGGAGGGTCACCGGGGAGCTGTTTTTT. The chain couples TRBV4-1 to TRBJ2-2; possible D gene TRBD2, 7 bases. With 3 bases removed from V and 4 bases from J, the gap between germline ends came to 18 bases. Germline loops: CDR1 MGHRA, CDR2 YSYEKL. The CDR3 runs 17 residues.

DNA of the CDR3: TGTGCCAGCAGTTTTGGGCCTTCCTACGGCTACACCTTC. Protein product: CASSFGPSYGYTF. The V gene is TRBV27, the J gene TRBJ1-2; no firm D call. Germline CDR1 reads MNHEY; CDR2 reads SMNVEV (reference sequence). V shed 3 bases and J shed 8 bases, with 13 bases lying between them. The CDR3 extends over 13 amino acids.

This clone was observed a few times. The chain uses TRBV6-1 and TRBJ1-5; 7 bases match TRBD1. Trimming cost V 1 base and J 4 bases; bases outside gene matches: 7. The germline gives CDR1 MNHNS, CDR2 SASEGT. CDR3 length: 16 amino acids. CDR3: CASSEVDRLRNQPQHF. CDR3 coding DNA: TGTGCCAGCAGTGAAGTGGACAGGCTTCGAAATCAGCCCCAGCATTTT.

J is TRBJ2-7 and V is TRBV4-3, with TRBD1 matching over 10 bases. Germline loops: CDR1 LGHNA, CDR2 YSLEER. This CDR3 region has 16 residues. V gave up 2 bases and J gave up 7 bases; unmatched junction bases: 11. CDR3 nucleotide sequence: TGCGCCAGCAGCCAACCGACCGGGACAGGGGCGGGAGAGCAGTACTTC. Residues: CASSQPTGTGAGEQYF.

The rearrangement joins TRBV2 to TRBJ2-7; 8 bases are a match to TRBD2. The CDR3 runs 14 residues. Germline V gene sequence: CDR1 SNHLY, CDR2 FYNNEI. V lost 5 bases and J lost 0; bases outside the gene matches: 3. As DNA, the CDR3 is TGTGCCAGCAGTTTAGCGGGGAGCTCCTACGAGCAGTACTTC. Encoded protein: CASSLAGSSYEQYF.

The chain combines TRBV7-8 with TRBJ1-2; D call uncertain. The CDR3 is 13 residues long. Germline CDR1 is SGHVS and CDR2 is FQNEAQ. Deletions cut 1 base from V and 4 bases from J, with 7 bases between. The CDR3: CASSLDSSYGYTF. CDR3 in DNA: TGTGCCAGCAGCTTAGACAGCTCCTATGGCTACACCTTC.

This sequence joins TRBV4-1 and TRBJ2-3, with 9 bases aligning to TRBD2. V was clipped by 6 bases and J by 0 bases; unmatched bases: 13. The CDR3 spans 18 residues. Germline V lookup: CDR1 MGHRA, CDR2 YSYEKL. Written as DNA, the CDR3 is TGCGCCAGCAGAGGAGTTTGGCTAGCGGGGACTAGCACAGATACGCAGTATTTT. Translated, it gives CASRGVWLAGTSTDTQYF.

This chain joins TRBV28 and TRBJ2-1, with 9 bases lining up with TRBD2. The CDR3 consists of 12 residues. V shed 5 bases, J shed 15 bases, and the junction held 8 bases outside the gene matches. Germline CDR1 is MDHEN and CDR2 is SYDVKM. This CDR3 is CASSTASGTGFF. For the CDR3, the DNA is TGTGCCAGCAGTACCGCTAGCGGGACTGGGTTCTTC.